This T cell receptor (beta chain) stems from a study of T cell responses to AZD1222 COVID-19 vaccine. Study-wide findings and caveats: Reportedly, nearly half of unique spike TCRs recognized epitopes outside B.1.351/B.1.1.7 mutations.

About this clone itself: Its specificity is not known.

The germline V gene has CDR1 SGHVS and CDR2 FNYEAQ. The CDR3 loop spans 15 amino acids. V lost 6 bases and J 7 bases, leaving 18 bases between the germline ends. Assay used: immunoSEQ multiplex PCR; TCRdb lists only in-frame clones, some missing. In the table there are tens of thousands of clones, around four fifths of which are singletons. This rearrangement joins TRBV7-6 to TRBJ2-2; a weak D match, TRBD1 (6 bases). The input for sequencing was peripheral blood, taken on day 0 of AZD1222 vaccination. The sequence was collected from an adult in good health. The chain's CDR3 is CASSSMWTENGELFF. CDR3 DNA sequence: TGTGCCAGCAGTTCCATGTGGACAGAAAACGGGGAGCTGTTTTTT. Together with reference TRBV7-6 and TRBJ2-2, the CDR3 gives the full variable domain: GAGVSQSPRYKVTKRGQDVALRCDPISGHVSLYWYRQALGQGPEFLTYFNYEAQQDKSGLPNDRFSAERPEGSISTLTIQRTEQRDSAMYRCASSSMWTENGELFFGEGSRLTVL.